These 20 T cell receptor beta chains came from one sample sequenced in a study of T-cell reconstitution after alpha-beta-depleted transplantation in children. The TCRbeta library incorporated unique molecular identifiers. TCRdb called the PCR reads again in MiXCR, with one record for every CDR3 protein. Of about 440,000 distinct CDR3 sequences in the sample, approximately 41% were seen once. Sequenced here: PBMCs, sampled before TCRalphabeta/CD19-depleted stem cell transplant. Source of these receptors: a girl aged 2-15 years with aplastic anemia, due to receive a stem cell transplant.

A few counts support this clonotype. The V and J genes are TRBV20-1 and TRBJ1-3; 8 bases line up with TRBD1. Looked up from germline, CDR1 is DFQATT and CDR2 is SNEGSKA (reference sequence). The CDR3 is made up of 12 amino acids. V trimming: 0 bases; J trimming: 10 bases; junction bases outside the gene matches: 2. The chain's CDR3 is CSARDRTGTIYF. CDR3 in DNA: TGCAGTGCTAGAGATCGGACAGGGACCATATATTTT.

This clonotype showed up many times. The rearrangement links TRBV7-3 to TRBJ2-7; perhaps TRBD2 as D (6 bases). CDR3 size: 15 residues. The ends were cut back, 0 bases at V and 2 bases at J, with 11 bases in the middle. Germline CDR1 is SGHTA and CDR2 is FQGTGA. The CDR3 sequence: CASSLTDSGAYEQYF. For the CDR3, the DNA is TGTGCCAGCAGCTTAACGGATAGCGGTGCCTACGAGCAGTACTTC.

The chain recombines TRBV29-1 with TRBJ2-7, with 9 bases aligning to TRBD1. The trim removed 6 bases at V and 1 base at J, leaving 4 bases unmatched. The CDR3 extends over 13 amino acids. Per the germline V gene, CDR1 is SQVTM and CDR2 is ANQGSEA. CDR3 amino acids: CSVGTGRSYEQYF. In nucleotides, the CDR3 is TGCAGCGTGGGGACAGGGCGGTCCTACGAGCAGTACTTC.

This clonotype was detected a few times. V and J are TRBV20-1 and TRBJ1-1, with TRBD1 as a possible D gene (5 bases). Germline CDR1 is DFQATT and CDR2 is SNEGSKA (reference sequence). V gave up 4 bases and J gave up 1 base, with 16 bases separating them. The CDR3 has 15 amino acids. The CDR3 spells CSAKPFWGANTEAFF. CDR3 DNA: TGCAGTGCTAAGCCTTTTTGGGGCGCGAACACTGAAGCTTTCTTT.

In this sample, this clonotype turned up a few times. V is TRBV20-1 and J is TRBJ2-1; 10 bases fit TRBD2. The junction had 5 bases not matched to a gene; V was cut back by 3 bases and J by 6 bases. Germline V lookup: CDR1 DFQATT, CDR2 SNEGSKA (reference sequence). This CDR3 region has 14 residues. The CDR3 region has the DNA TGCAGTGCTAGGTCTAGCGGGAGACTCAATGAGCAGTTCTTC. Translation gives CSARSSGRLNEQFF.

This clonotype was counted only a few times. The chain couples TRBV12-3 or TRBV12-4 to TRBJ2-1; 7 nucleotides align to TRBD1. V lost 5 bases and J lost 7; bases outside the gene matches: 5. This CDR3 is built from 13 residues. The CDR3 loop is CASSLPRGNEQFF. For the CDR3, the DNA is TGTGCCAGCAGTCTCCCCAGGGGGAATGAGCAGTTCTTC.

Only a few counts were recorded for this clonotype. CDR3 nucleotide sequence: TGTGCCAGCAGCCCCGGATCGGCTGGGGCCAACGTCCTGACTTTC. It yields the protein CASSPGSAGANVLTF. V and J are TRBV7-3 and TRBJ2-6; D is uncertain. The CDR3 runs 15 residues. Germline lookup yields CDR1 SGHTA and CDR2 FQGTGA. The V gene lost 5 bases and the J gene lost 2 bases, with 10 bases spanning the gap.

The V and J genes are TRBV5-1 and TRBJ2-7; 9 bases are a match to TRBD1. V lost 3 bases and J lost 5; bases outside the gene matches: 6. CDR3 length: 14 residues. Germline-derived CDR1 and CDR2 are SGHRS and YFSETQ. Written as DNA, the CDR3 is TGCGCCAGCAGCTGGGGGGACAGGGCCCACGAGCAGTACTTC. Amino acid sequence: CASSWGDRAHEQYF.

This clonotype was seen at least ten times. The chain uses TRBV4-1 and TRBJ2-2; D may be TRBD2 (7 bases). The ends were cut back, 4 bases at V and 6 bases at J, with 15 bases in the middle. The CDR3 extends over 15 amino acids. The V gene's germline CDR1 is MGHRA and CDR2 YSYEKL. CDR3 residues: CASSLTGGGAGELFF. CDR3 DNA sequence: TGCGCCAGCAGCCTCACCGGAGGGGGGGCCGGGGAGCTGTTTTTT.

This clonotype has just a few counts. The J gene is TRBJ1-2, the V gene TRBV12-3 or TRBV12-4; 9 bases match TRBD1. This CDR3 comprises 14 residues. Trimming cost V 2 bases and J 6 bases; bases outside gene matches: 4. CDR3 DNA sequence: TGTGCCAGCAGTTTAAGTAGGACAGGGGATGGCTACACCTTC. It encodes CASSLSRTGDGYTF.

The chain uses TRBV5-1 and TRBJ2-7, with 10 nucleotides matching TRBD1. The CDR3 length is 15 residues. The ends lost 1 base at V and 3 bases at J; junction bases unmatched: 4. CDR1 and CDR2 (germline): SGHRS, YFSETQ. CDR3 in amino acids: CASSLTRTGGYEQYF. The CDR3 coding sequence is TGCGCCAGCAGCTTGACTAGGACAGGGGGCTACGAGCAGTACTTC.

V is TRBV20-1 and J is TRBJ2-3, with D unclear. V lost 7 bases and J 2 bases, leaving 19 bases between the germline ends. This CDR3 is built from 15 residues. CDR1 DFQATT and CDR2 SNEGSKA come from the germline V gene (reference sequence). CDR3 nucleotide sequence: TGCAGTGTTCCCGCAGGCTCCTCCTTCACAGATACGCAGTATTTT. It specifies CSVPAGSSFTDTQYF.

This clonotype came up many times. The chain employs TRBV4-2 and TRBJ2-6; D gene ambiguous. This CDR3 comprises 19 residues. Per germline, CDR1 LGHNA and CDR2 YNFKEQ. Deletions cut 0 bases from V and 4 bases from J, with 19 bases between. CDR3 DNA sequence: TGTGCCAGCAGCCAAGATGATGGACGGAACCCCACGGGGGCCAACGTCCTGACTTTC. Encoded protein: CASSQDDGRNPTGANVLTF.

CDR3 in amino acids: CASTQGAVNEKLFF. As DNA, the CDR3 is TGTGCCAGCACCCAGGGGGCAGTTAATGAAAAACTGTTTTTT. This chain uses TRBV7-9 with TRBJ1-4, with TRBD1 matching over 8 bases. CDR1 is SEHNR and CDR2 is FQNEAQ in the germline V gene (reference sequence). With 7 bases clipped from V and 4 bases from J, the junction kept 5 bases outside the gene matches. The CDR3 runs 14 residues.

The V and J genes are TRBV28 and TRBJ1-1; D is perhaps TRBD1 (6 bases). The CDR3 runs 14 residues. Germline V gene lookup returns CDR1 MDHEN and CDR2 SYDVKM. The V end was cut by 5 bases, the J end by 1 base, with 11 bases between. In DNA form, the CDR3 reads TGTGCCAGCAGTATACCCAGGGGGAACACTGAAGCTTTCTTT. This sequence encodes CASSIPRGNTEAFF.

V and J are TRBV2 and TRBJ2-1, with D perhaps matching TRBD1 (5 bases). This CDR3 contains 15 residues. Per the germline V gene, CDR1 is SNHLY and CDR2 is FYNNEI. V lost 4 bases, J lost 2 bases, and 12 bases lay in between. CDR3 nucleotides: TGTGCCAGCAGTGTGAAGGGGCTTCCCTACAATGAGCAGTTCTTC. Protein sequence: CASSVKGLPYNEQFF.

The chain is built from TRBV3-1 and TRBJ2-7; D is ambiguous. V was clipped by 1 base and J by 1 base, with 11 bases between them. This CDR3 is 15 amino acids long. CDR1 LGHDT and CDR2 YNNKEL come from the germline V gene (reference sequence). The CDR3 DNA is TGTGCCAGCAGCCAAGGGGCAGTTGAATCCTACGAGCAGTACTTC. Translated, it gives CASSQGAVESYEQYF.

The J gene is TRBJ2-5, the V gene TRBV20-1, with a tentative D call TRBD2 (5 bases). The V gene lost 8 bases and the J gene lost 2 bases, with 18 bases spanning the gap. The CDR3 runs to 14 residues. The V gene's germline CDR1 is DFQATT and CDR2 SNEGSKA (reference sequence). The CDR3 is CSTVTPGKQETQYF. In DNA, the CDR3 is TGCAGTACCGTCACTCCGGGGAAACAAGAGACCCAGTACTTC.

In this sample, this clonotype turned up many times. The CDR3 region is CASSDSNYGYTF. CDR3 bases: TGTGCCAGCAGTGACAGCAACTATGGCTACACCTTC. This chain connects TRBV3-1 to TRBJ1-2, with a possible D match to TRBD1 (5 bases). Germline-derived CDR1 and CDR2 are LGHDT and YNNKEL (reference sequence). CDR3 length: 12 amino acids. Trimming stripped 6 bases from V and 2 bases from J, with 7 bases between. Drawing the rest from reference TRBV3-1 and TRBJ1-2, the complete variable domain is DTAVSQTPKYLVTQMGNDKSIKCEQNLGHDTMYWYKQDSKKFLKIMFSYNNKELIINETVPNRFSPKSPDKAHLNLHINSLELGDSAVYFCASSDSNYGYTFGSGTRLTVV.

This clonotype was seen more than once but under ten times. The J gene is TRBJ2-2, the V gene TRBV6-2 or TRBV6-3, with D possibly being TRBD2 (6 bases). The CDR3 contains 13 residues. Looked up from germline, CDR1 is MNHEY and CDR2 is SVGEGT. Trimming left V 9 bases short and J 2 bases short, with 10 bases between. DNA for the CDR3: TGTGCCAGTCGAGCGGGCAACACCGGGGAGCTGTTTTTT. It encodes CASRAGNTGELFF.